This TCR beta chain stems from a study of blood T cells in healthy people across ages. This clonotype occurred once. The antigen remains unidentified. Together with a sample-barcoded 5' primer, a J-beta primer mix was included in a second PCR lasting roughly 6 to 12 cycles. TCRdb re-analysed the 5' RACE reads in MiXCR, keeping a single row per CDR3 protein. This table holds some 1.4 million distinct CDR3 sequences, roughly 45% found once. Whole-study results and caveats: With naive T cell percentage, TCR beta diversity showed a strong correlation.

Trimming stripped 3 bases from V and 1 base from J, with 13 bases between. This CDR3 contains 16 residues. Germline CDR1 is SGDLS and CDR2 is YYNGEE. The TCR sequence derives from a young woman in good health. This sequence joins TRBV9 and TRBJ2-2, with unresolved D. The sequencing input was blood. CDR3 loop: CASSAQAGLNTGELFF. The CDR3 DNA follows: TGTGCCAGCAGCGCGCAAGCCGGGCTGAACACCGGGGAGCTGTTTTTT.